The source of this T cell receptor (beta chain) is a study of shared clonotypes between healthy human individuals. The CDR3 sequence is 13 residues long. Trimming left V 2 bases short and J 10 bases short, with 9 bases between. CDR1 and CDR2 from the germline V gene are MNHNS and SASEGT. The split of CD4+ cells yielded CD45RA+ naive and CD45RA-negative memory subsets. Notes on this clone: What it binds is not known. Other DNA variants within this sample encode the same CDR3.

General observations from the study: The naive CD4 repertoires of several donors were compared, and approximately 5.3% of clonotypes were shared. In general, naive subsets displayed greater estimated richness than memory subsets did.

The test was conducted at deep level. Assay: immunoSEQ multiplex PCR; the TCRdb copy retains only in-frame clones and omits some. The table includes about 980,000 clones, 60% to 85% detected once. The clonotype was recovered from a man younger than 35 in good health. Sequencing was carried out using memory CD4+ T cells sorted from blood. Subset denoted: CD45RA-negative fraction. This chain uses TRBV6-1 with TRBJ1-6; D is unclear. CDR3 protein: CASSEQSNSPLHF. As DNA, the CDR3 is TGTGCCAGCAGTGAACAATCTAACTCACCCCTCCACTTT.